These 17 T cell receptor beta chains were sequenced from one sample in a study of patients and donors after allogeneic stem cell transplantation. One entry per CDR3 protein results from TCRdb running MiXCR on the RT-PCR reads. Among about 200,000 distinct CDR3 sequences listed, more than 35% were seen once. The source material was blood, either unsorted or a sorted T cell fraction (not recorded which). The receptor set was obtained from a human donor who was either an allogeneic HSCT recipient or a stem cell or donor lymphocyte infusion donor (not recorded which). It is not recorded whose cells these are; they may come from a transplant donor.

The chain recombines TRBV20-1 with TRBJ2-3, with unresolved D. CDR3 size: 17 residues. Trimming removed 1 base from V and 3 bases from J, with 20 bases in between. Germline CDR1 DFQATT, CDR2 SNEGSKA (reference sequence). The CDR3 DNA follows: TGCAGTGCTAGAGGTCTAGGTTCCCGCCAGCGTACAGATACGCAGTATTTT. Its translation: CSARGLGSRQRTDTQYF.

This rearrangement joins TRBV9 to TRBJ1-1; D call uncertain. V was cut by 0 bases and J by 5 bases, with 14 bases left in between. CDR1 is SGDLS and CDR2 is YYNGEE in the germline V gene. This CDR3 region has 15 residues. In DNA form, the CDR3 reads TGTGCCAGCAGCGTAGACGGGGTAGGTTTTACTGAAGCTTTCTTT. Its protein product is CASSVDGVGFTEAFF.

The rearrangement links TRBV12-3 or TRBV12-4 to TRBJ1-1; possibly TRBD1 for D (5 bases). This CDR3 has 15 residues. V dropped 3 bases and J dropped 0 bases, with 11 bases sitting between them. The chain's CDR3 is CASSLSGRLNTEAFF. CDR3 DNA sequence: TGTGCCAGCAGTTTGTCGGGACGGCTGAACACTGAAGCTTTCTTT.

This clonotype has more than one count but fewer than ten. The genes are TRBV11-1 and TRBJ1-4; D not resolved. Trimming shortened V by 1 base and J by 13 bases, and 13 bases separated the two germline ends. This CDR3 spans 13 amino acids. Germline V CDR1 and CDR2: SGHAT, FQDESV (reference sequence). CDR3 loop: CASSLEAVGGLFF. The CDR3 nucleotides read TGTGCCAGCAGCTTAGAAGCCGTAGGTGGACTGTTTTTT.

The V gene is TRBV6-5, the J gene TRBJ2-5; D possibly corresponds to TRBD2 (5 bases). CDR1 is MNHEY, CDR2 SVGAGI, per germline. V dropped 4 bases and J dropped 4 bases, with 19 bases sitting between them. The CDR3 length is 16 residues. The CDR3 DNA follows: TGTGCCAGCAGTTTGTACGGAGTGGGAGTAAGAGAGACCCAGTACTTC. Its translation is CASSLYGVGVRETQYF.

CDR3 residues: CASRPNRGGNYGYTF. In DNA, the CDR3 is TGTGCCAGCAGGCCGAACAGGGGCGGTAACTATGGCTACACCTTC. The genes are TRBV12-3 or TRBV12-4 and TRBJ1-2; the match to TRBD1 covers 7 bases. V gave up 6 bases and J gave up 1 base; unmatched junction bases: 8. The CDR3 length is 15 residues.

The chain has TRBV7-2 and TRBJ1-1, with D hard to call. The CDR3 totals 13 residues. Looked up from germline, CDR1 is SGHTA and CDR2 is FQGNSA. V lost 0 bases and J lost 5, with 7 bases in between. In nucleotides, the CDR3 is TGTGCCAGCAGCTTAGCGGCTGCAACTGAAGCTTTCTTT. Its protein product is CASSLAAATEAFF.

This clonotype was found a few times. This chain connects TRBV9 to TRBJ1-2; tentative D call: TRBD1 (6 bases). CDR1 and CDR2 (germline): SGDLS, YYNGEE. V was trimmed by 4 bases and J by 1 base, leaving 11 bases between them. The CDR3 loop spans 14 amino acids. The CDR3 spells CASSLRGGNYGYTF. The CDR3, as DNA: TGTGCCAGCAGCCTTAGAGGGGGTAACTATGGCTACACCTTC.

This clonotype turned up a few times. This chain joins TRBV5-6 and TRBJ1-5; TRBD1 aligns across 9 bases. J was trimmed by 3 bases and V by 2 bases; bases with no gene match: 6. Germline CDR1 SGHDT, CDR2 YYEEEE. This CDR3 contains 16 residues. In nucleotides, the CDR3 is TGTGCCAGCAGCTTCCGGACAGGGGAGGCCAATCAGCCCCAGCATTTT. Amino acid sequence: CASSFRTGEANQPQHF.

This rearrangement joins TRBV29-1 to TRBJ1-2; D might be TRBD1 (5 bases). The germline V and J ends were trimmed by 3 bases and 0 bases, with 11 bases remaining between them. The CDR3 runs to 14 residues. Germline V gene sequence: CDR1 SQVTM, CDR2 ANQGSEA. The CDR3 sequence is CSVDHRDPNYGYTF. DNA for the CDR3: TGCAGCGTTGATCATCGGGACCCTAACTATGGCTACACCTTC.

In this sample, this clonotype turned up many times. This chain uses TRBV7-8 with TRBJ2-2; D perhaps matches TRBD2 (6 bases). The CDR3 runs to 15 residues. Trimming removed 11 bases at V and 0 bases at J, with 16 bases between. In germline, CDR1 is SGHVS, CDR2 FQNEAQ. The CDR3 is CASKGLASNTGELFF. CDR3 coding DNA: TGTGCCTCCAAGGGCCTAGCGTCGAACACCGGGGAGCTGTTTTTT.

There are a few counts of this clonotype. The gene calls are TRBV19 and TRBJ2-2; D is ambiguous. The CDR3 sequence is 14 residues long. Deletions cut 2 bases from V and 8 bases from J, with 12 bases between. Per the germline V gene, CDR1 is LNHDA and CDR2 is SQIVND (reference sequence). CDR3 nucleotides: TGTGCCAGTAGTATATCGGAGATCCTAGGGGAGCTGTTTTTT. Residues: CASSISEILGELFF.

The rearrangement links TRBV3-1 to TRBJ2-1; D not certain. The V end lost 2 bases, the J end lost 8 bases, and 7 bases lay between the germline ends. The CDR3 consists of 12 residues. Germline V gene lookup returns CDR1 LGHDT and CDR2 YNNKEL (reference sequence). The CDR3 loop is CASSQRRYEQFF. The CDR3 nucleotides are TGTGCCAGCAGCCAACGTCGTTATGAGCAGTTCTTC.

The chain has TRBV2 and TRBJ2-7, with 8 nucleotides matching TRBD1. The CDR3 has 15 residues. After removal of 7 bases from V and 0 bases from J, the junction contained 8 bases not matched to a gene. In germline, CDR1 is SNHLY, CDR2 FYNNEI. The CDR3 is CASNQDRVSSYEQYF. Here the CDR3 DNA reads TGTGCCAGCAACCAGGACAGGGTAAGCTCCTACGAGCAGTACTTC.

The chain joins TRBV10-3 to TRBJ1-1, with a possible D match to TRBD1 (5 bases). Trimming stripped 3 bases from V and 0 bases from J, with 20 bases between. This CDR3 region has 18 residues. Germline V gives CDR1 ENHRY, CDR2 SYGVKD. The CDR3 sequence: CAISDLETRGAVNTEAFF. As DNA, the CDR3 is TGTGCCATCAGTGACCTCGAGACTCGTGGGGCGGTGAACACTGAAGCTTTCTTT.

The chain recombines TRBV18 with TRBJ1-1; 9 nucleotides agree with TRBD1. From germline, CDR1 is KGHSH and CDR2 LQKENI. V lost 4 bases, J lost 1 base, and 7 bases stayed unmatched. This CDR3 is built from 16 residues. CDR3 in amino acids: CASSRGQGIWNTEAFF. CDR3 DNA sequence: TGTGCCAGCTCACGCGGACAGGGGATTTGGAACACTGAAGCTTTCTTT.

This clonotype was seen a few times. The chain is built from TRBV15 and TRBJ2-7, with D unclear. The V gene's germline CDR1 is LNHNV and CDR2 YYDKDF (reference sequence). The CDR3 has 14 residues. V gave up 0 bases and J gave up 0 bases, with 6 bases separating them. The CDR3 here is CATSRDISSYEQYF. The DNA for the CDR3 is TGTGCCACCAGCAGAGATATTTCCTCCTACGAGCAGTACTTC.